Below, 4 T cell receptor beta chains from the same sample are listed, as sequenced in a study of radiotherapy plus CTLA-4 blockade in lung cancer (dated by TCRdb to between 2017 and 2018). Library construction relied on the immunoSEQ multiplex PCR assay. TCRdb's version of the immuneACCESS table is confined to in-frame rearrangements and falls short of the full clone set. An unresolved V gene accounts for under half of the shortfall where checked; the remainder is of unknown origin. A total of some 98,000 clones appear in this sample, around 86% of them only once. The top ten clonotypes cover 3% to 3.5% of the sample. The sample was peripheral blood, taken from a patient treated with radiotherapy plus ipilimumab. These TCRs come from a human donor with non-small cell lung cancer who had a partial response to radiotherapy plus ipilimumab.

The chain is built from TRBV11-2 and TRBJ2-1; D perhaps matches TRBD2 (5 bases). V lost 3 bases and J lost 2, with 11 bases in between. CDR1 is SGHAT, CDR2 FQNNGV, per germline. This CDR3 is 15 amino acids long. This CDR3 reads CASSFGGWTYNEQFF. DNA of the CDR3: TGTGCCAGCAGCTTCGGCGGGTGGACCTACAATGAGCAGTTCTTC.

The V and J genes are TRBV28 and TRBJ2-1, with D perhaps matching TRBD1 (5 bases). Germline loops: CDR1 MDHEN, CDR2 SYDVKM. The CDR3 runs 13 residues. The ends were cut back, 6 bases at V and 6 bases at J, with 12 bases in the middle. The CDR3 nucleotides read TGTGCCAGCAGCTACGACAGCTCCAATGAGCAGTTCTTC. Its translation is CASSYDSSNEQFF.

This chain uses TRBV9 with TRBJ2-5; unclear D gene. V was clipped by 0 bases and J by 1 base, with 7 bases between them. There are 14 residues in the CDR3. Germline V gene sequence: CDR1 SGDLS, CDR2 YYNGEE. The CDR3 nucleotides read TGTGCCAGCAGCGTAGAAGAGATCCAAGAGACCCAGTACTTC. Translating gives CASSVEEIQETQYF.

The chain uses TRBV18 and TRBJ2-2, with a tentative D call TRBD2 (6 bases). The germline V gene has CDR1 KGHSH and CDR2 LQKENI. The CDR3 covers 15 residues. Trimming removed 6 bases at V and 3 bases at J, with 14 bases between. DNA for the CDR3: TGTGCCAGCTCCTTCGGGACTGGATACACCGGGGAGCTGTTTTTT. Its protein product is CASSFGTGYTGELFF.